This T cell receptor (beta chain) came from a study of OX40 agonist ivuxolimab in advanced cancers. On the study more broadly: The treatment was a fully human IgG2 OX40 agonist, ivuxolimab.

Assay used: immunoSEQ multiplex PCR; TCRdb lists only in-frame clones, some missing. The sample records about 21,000 clones, around 87% being singletons. V was pared by 2 bases and J by 3 bases, with 10 bases between. The CDR3 length is 13 residues. Germline assignment: CDR1 GTSNPN and CDR2 SVGIG (reference sequence). This specimen was CD4+ or CD8+ T cells sorted from blood, taken in a trial of the OX40 agonist ivuxolimab. This receptor was obtained from an adult with an advanced solid tumor such as melanoma, head and neck, liver or kidney cancer. The chain couples TRBV30 to TRBJ1-2; D uncertain. CDR3 in DNA: TGTGCCTGGAGTCTACGCGGGCACTATGGCTACACCTTC. This translates into CAWSLRGHYGYTF.